This T cell receptor (beta chain) comes out of a study of molecular identifiers for immune sequencing clone quantification. Study outcomes and limitations: Sizes of clones that are highly expanded could be underestimated (if identical TCR molecules share a barcode).

This clonotype was seen a handful of times. The antigen is undetermined. TCRdb re-called the PCR reads with MiXCR, one entry per CDR3 protein. The table shows 600,000 to 650,000 distinct CDR3 sequences, with 15% to 20% occurring only once. V shed 3 bases and J shed 2 bases, with 15 bases lying between them. The CDR3 is made up of 16 amino acids. Sequencing input: naive CD8+ T cells from blood, with Jurkat cell RNA spiked in. Subset here: FACS-sorted CD8+CD4-CCR7+CD45RA+ naive T cells. The TCR comes from a human donor in good health. Some libraries in this study had Jurkat cell RNA spiked in. The chain combines TRBV12-3 or TRBV12-4 with TRBJ2-3; perhaps TRBD2 as D (5 bases). Written as DNA, the CDR3 is TGTGCCAGCAGTTTTGGATTAGCGTCGATCACAGATACGCAGTATTTT. It encodes CASSFGLASITDTQYF.